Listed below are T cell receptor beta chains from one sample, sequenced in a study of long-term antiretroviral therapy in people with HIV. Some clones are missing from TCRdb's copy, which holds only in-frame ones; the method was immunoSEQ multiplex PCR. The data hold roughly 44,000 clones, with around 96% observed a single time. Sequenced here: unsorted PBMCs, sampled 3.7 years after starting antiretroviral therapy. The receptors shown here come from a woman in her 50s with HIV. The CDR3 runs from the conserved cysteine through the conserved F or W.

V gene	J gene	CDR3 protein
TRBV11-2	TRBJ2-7	CASSLGPDRNYEQYF
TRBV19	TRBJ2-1	CASSVTGRNEQFF
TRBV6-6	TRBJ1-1	CASSYPGTGPNTEAFF
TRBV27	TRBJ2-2	CASSWGGTGELFF
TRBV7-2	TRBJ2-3	CASSPLIADTQYF
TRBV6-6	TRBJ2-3	CASSYGQGEDTQYF
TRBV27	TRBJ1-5	CASSSTGTVQPQHF
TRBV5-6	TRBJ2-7	CASSLGPTSSLQPYEQYF
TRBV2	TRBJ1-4	CASSGGAEKLFF
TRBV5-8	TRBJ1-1	CASSLLRGPGTEAFF
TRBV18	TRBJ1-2	CASSQGAGYGYTF
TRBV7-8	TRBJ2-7	CASSLARGGEQYF
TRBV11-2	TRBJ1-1	CASSWTSGGPNTEAFF
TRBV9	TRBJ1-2	CASSVGAANYGYTF
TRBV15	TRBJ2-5	CATSRDLPTGGQETQYF
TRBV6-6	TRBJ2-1	CASIHPGQENEQFF
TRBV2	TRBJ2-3	CASSPTSGDTDTQYF
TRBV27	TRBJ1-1	CASSLFTNTEAFF
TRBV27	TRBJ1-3	CASSSRGRLGNTIYF
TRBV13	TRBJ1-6	CATTVFSYNSPLHF
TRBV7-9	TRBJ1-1	CASSSAWGMNTEAFF
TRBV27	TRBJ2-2	CASSLMGTGELFF
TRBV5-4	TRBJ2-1	CASGGPYNEQFF
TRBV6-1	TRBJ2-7	CASSESTAGLAGTLF
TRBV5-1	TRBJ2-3	CASSTGGFTDTQYF
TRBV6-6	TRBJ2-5	CASSAGQGGETQYF
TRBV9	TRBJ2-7	CASSPSQGAGTYEQYF
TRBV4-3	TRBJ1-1	CASSQVLDRANTEAFF
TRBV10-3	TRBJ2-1	CATAGDRKGEQFF
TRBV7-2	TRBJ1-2	CASSFKSAESYGYTF
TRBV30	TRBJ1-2	CAWHQSNYGYTF
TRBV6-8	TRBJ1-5	CARGLRSQPQHF
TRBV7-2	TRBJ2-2	CASSLSGTGELFF
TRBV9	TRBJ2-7	CASSADSTLSYEQYF